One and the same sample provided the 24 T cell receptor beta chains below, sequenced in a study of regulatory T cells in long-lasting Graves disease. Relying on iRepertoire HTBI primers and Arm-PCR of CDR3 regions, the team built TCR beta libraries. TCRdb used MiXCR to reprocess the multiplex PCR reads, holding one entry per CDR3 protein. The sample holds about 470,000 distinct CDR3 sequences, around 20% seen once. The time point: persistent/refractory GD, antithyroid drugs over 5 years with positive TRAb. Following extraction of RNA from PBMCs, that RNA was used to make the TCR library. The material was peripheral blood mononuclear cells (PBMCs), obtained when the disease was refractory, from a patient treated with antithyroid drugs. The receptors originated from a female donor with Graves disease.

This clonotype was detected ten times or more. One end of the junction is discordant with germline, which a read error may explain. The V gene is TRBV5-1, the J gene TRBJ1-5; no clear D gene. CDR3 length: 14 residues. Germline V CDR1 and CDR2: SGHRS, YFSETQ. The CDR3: CASSLGPDNQPQHF. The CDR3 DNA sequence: TGTGCCAGCAGCTTAGGGCCCGACAATCAGCCCCAGCATTTT.

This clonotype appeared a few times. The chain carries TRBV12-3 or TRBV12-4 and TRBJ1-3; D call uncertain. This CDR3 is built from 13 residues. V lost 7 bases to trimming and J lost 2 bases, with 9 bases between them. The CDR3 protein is CASTYRTGNTIYF. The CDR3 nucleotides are TGTGCCAGCACCTACAGAACTGGAAACACCATATATTTT.

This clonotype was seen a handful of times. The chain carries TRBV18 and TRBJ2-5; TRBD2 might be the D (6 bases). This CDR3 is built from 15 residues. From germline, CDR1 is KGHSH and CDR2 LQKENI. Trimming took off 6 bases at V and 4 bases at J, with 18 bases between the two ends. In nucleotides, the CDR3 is TGTGCCAGCTCTTCCGGGAGACAAAGTGGAGAGACCCAGTACTTC. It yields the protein CASSSGRQSGETQYF.

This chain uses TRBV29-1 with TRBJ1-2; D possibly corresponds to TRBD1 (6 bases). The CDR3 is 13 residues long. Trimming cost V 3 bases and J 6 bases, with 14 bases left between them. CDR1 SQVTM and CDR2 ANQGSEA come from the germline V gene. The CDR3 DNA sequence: TGCAGCGTTGAGGGGGGCGCGGTGGATGGCTACACCTTC. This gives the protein CSVEGGAVDGYTF.

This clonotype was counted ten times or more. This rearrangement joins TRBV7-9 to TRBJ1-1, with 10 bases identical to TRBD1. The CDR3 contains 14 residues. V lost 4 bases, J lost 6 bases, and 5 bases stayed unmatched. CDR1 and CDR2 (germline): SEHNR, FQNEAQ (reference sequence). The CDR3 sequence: CASSSTGGGAEAFF. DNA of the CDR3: TGTGCCAGCAGCTCGACAGGGGGCGGCGCTGAAGCTTTCTTT.

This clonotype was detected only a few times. This CDR3 reads CASTQDINRIYEQYF. CDR3 in DNA: TGTGCCAGCACACAAGACATAAATCGAATCTACGAGCAGTACTTC. The rearrangement joins TRBV6-1 to TRBJ2-7, with D uncertain. Looked up from germline, CDR1 is MNHNS and CDR2 is SASEGT. V lost 7 bases to trimming and J lost 3 bases, with 19 bases between them. The CDR3 has 15 residues.

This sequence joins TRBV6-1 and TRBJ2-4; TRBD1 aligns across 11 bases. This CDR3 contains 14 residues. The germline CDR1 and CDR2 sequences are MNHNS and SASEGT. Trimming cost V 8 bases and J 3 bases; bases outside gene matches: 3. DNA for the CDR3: TGTGCCAGCCGGGACAGGGGGTTCAAAAACATTCAGTACTTC. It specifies CASRDRGFKNIQYF.

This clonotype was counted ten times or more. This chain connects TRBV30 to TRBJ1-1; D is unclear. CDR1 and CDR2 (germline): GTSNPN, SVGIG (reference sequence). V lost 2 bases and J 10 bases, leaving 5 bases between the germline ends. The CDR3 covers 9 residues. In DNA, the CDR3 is TGTGCCTGGAGTCCCCGAGCTTTCTTT. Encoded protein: CAWSPRAFF.

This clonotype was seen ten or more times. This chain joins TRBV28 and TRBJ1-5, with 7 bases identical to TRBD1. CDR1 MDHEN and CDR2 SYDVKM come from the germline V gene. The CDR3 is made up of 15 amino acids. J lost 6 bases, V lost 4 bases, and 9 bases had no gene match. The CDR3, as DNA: TGTGCCAGCAGTTCCCGGGACAGCTTCGGTCAGCCCCAGCATTTT. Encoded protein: CASSSRDSFGQPQHF.

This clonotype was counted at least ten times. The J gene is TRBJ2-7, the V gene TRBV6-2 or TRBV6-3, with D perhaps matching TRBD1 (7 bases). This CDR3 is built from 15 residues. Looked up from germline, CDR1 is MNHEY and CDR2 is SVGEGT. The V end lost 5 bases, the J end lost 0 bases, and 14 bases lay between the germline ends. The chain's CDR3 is CASSVSGDSSYEQYF. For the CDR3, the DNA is TGTGCCAGCAGTGTATCGGGGGACAGCTCCTACGAGCAGTACTTC.

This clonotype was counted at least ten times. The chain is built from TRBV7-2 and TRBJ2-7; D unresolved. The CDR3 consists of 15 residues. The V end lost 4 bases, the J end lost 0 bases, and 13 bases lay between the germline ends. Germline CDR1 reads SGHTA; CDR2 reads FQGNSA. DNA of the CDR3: TGTGCCAGCAGCTACACCTCAAGGGTCTCCTACGAGCAGTACTTC. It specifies CASSYTSRVSYEQYF.

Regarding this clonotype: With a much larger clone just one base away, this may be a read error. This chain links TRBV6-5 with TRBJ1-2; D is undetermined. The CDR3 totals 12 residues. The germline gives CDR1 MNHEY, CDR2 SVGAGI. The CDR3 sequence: CASSYTSDGYSF. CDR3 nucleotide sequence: TGTGCCAGCAGTTACACATCCGACGGCTACTCCTTC.

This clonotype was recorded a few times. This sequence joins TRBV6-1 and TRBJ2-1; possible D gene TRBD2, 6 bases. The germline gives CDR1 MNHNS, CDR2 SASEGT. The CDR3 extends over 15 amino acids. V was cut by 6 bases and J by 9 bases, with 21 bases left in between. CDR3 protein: CASRSTRGPRGEQFF. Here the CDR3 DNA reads TGTGCCAGCAGGTCGACTAGAGGGCCTAGGGGTGAGCAGTTCTTC.

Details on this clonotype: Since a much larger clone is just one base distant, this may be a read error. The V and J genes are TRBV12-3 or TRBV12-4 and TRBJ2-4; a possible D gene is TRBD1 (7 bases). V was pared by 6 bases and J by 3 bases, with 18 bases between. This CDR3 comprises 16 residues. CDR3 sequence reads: CASSPGGQVDKNIQYF. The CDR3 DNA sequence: TGTGCCAGCAGCCCAGGGGGGCAGGTGGACAAAAACATTCAGTACTTC.

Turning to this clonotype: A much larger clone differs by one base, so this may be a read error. The CDR3 is CAWSDNLGTTIYF. For the CDR3, the DNA is TGTGCCTGGAGTGATAATCTAGGAACCACCATATATTTT. The rearrangement links TRBV30 to TRBJ1-3; D remains unclear. Germline loops: CDR1 GTSNPN, CDR2 SVGIG (reference sequence). The CDR3 is made up of 13 amino acids.

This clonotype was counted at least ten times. CDR3 sequence (DNA): TGTGCCAGCAGTCTCAGGGACCTTTCCCCGTCGGATGGGGAGCTGTTTTTT. Protein: CASSLRDLSPSDGELFF. The gene calls are TRBV12-3 or TRBV12-4 and TRBJ2-2, with D perhaps matching TRBD1 or TRBD2 (5 bases each). V lost 5 bases to trimming and J lost 8 bases, with 24 bases between them. This CDR3 spans 17 amino acids.

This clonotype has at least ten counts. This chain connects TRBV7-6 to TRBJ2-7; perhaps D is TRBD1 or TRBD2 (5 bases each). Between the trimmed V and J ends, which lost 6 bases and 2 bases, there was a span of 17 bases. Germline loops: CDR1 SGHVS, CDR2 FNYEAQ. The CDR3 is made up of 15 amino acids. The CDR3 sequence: CASSPPGAVTYEQYF. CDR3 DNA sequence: TGTGCCAGCAGTCCCCCCGGGGCCGTCACCTACGAGCAGTACTTC.

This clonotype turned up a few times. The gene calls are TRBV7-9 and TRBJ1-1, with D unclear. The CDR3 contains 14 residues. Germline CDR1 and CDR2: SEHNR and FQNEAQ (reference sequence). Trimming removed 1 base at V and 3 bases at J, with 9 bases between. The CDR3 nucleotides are TGTGCCAGCAGCTTAGTGCGGGGTGACACTGAAGCTTTCTTT. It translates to CASSLVRGDTEAFF.

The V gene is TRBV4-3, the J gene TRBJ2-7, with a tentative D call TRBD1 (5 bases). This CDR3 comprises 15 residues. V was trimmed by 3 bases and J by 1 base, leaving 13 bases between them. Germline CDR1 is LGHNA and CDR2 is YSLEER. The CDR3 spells CASSHADSFSYEQYF. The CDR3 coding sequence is TGCGCCAGCAGCCACGCCGACAGCTTTTCCTACGAGCAGTACTTC.

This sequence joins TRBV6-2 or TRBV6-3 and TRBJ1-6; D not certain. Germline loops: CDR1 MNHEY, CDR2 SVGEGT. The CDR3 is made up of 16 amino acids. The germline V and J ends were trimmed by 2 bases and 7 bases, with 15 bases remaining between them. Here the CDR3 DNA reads TGTGCCAGCAGTTACCTTGCGTCCGATGGGAATTCACCCCTCCACTTT. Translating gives CASSYLASDGNSPLHF.

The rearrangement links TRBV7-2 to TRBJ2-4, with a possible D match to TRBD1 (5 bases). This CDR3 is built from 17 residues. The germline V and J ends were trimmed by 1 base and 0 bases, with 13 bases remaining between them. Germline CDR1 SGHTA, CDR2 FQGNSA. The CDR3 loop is CASSLDPGLGAKNIQYF. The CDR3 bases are TGTGCCAGCAGCTTAGATCCAGGGCTTGGAGCCAAAAACATTCAGTACTTC.

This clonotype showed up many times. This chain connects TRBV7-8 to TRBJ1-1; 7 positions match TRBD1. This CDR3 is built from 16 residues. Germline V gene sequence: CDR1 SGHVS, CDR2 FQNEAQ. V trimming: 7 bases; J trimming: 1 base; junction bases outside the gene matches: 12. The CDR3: CASTPTGLGGNTEAFF. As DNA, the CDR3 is TGTGCCAGCACCCCGACAGGGTTAGGTGGGAACACTGAAGCTTTCTTT.

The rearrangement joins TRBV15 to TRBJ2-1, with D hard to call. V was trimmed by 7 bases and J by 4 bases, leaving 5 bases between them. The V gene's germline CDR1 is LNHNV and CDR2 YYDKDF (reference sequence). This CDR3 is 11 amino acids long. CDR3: CATIGYNEQFF. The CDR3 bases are TGTGCCACCATTGGTTACAATGAGCAGTTCTTC.

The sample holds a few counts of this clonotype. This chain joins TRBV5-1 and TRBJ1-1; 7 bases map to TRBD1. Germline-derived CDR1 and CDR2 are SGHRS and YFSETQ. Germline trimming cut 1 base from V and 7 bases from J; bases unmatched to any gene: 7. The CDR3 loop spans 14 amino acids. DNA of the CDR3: TGCGCCAGCAGCTTGCGGGACAGCTACGATGAAGCTTTCTTT. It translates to CASSLRDSYDEAFF.